The 8 T cell receptor beta chains in this list originate from one sample, sequenced in a study of prognosis after radiotherapy for stage I lung cancer. Two-round multiplex PCR amplified TCR beta CDR3 from genomic DNA. Gene-specific primers for each TRBV and TRBJ gene drove first-round PCR. Each CDR3 protein is one row after TCRdb ran MiXCR on the multiplex PCR reads. In the table there are tens of thousands of distinct CDR3 sequences, roughly 41% of which are singletons. Sequencing used PBMCs, obtained before or after stereotactic body radiation therapy (not recorded which). These receptors all come from a donor of 50 years or more with non-small cell lung cancer.

Concerning this clonotype itself: One end of the junction fails to match germline, which may point to a read error. The chain uses TRBV20-1 and TRBJ2-7; TRBD1 matches 7 bases. The CDR3 has 21 amino acids. Germline CDR1 reads DFQATT; CDR2 reads SNEGSKA (reference sequence). The CDR3 reads CSARGPVTHTGAAPGNYEHYF. The CDR3 region has the DNA TGCAGTGCTAGAGGCCCCGTAACCCATACAGGGGCCGCCCCCGGGAACTACGAGCATTACTTC.

This clonotype has at least ten counts. This chain connects TRBV6-1 to TRBJ2-7, with 8 bases lining up with TRBD2. The CDR3 contains 16 residues. J was trimmed by 0 bases and V by 4 bases; bases with no gene match: 8. Germline lookup yields CDR1 MNHNS and CDR2 SASEGT. This CDR3 is CASSAGSGTSSYEQYF. For the CDR3, the DNA is TGTGCCAGCAGTGCTGGCTCCGGGACTAGCTCCTACGAGCAGTACTTC.

V is TRBV19 and J is TRBJ1-5; D is perhaps TRBD1 (5 bases). The V gene's germline CDR1 is LNHDA and CDR2 SQIVND (reference sequence). This CDR3 has 14 residues. V was pared by 5 bases and J by 5 bases, with 13 bases between. The CDR3 loop reads CASSPPGGYQPQHF. In nucleotides, the CDR3 is TGTGCCAGTAGTCCTCCCGGGGGTTATCAGCCCCAGCATTTT.

As for this clonotype: A read error may account for a junction end that differs from germline. The V gene is TRBV2, the J gene TRBJ2-3; 8 bases map to TRBD2. The CDR3 contains 16 residues. Germline CDR1 and CDR2: SNHLY and FYNNEI. As DNA, the CDR3 is TGTGACAGCAGTGGGAAACTAGCGGCCTACACAGATACGCAGTATTTT. Its translation is CDSSGKLAAYTDTQYF.

This clonotype appeared many times. The chain joins TRBV6-4 to TRBJ1-1; D is ambiguous. The CDR3 consists of 13 residues. Per germline, CDR1 MRHNA and CDR2 SNTAGT. The V end lost 0 bases, the J end lost 3 bases, and 5 bases lay between the germline ends. The CDR3, as DNA: TGTGCCAGCAGTGACTCAAGACACACTGAAGCTTTCTTT. Translating it yields CASSDSRHTEAFF.

The chain couples TRBV9 to TRBJ1-3; D remains ambiguous. Trimming stripped 0 bases from V and 4 bases from J, with 5 bases between. CDR1 SGDLS and CDR2 YYNGEE come from the germline V gene. The CDR3 loop spans 13 amino acids. CDR3 nucleotides: TGTGCCAGCAGCGTAGATGGGGGAAACACCATATATTTT. It codes for CASSVDGGNTIYF. Drawing the rest from reference TRBV9 and TRBJ1-3, the complete variable domain is DSGVTQTPKHLITATGQRVTLRCSPRSGDLSVYWYQQSLDQGLQFLIQYYNGEERAKGNILERFSAQQFPDLHSELNLSSLELGDSALYFCASSVDGGNTIYFGEGSWLTVV.

As to this clonotype: An end of the junction does not agree with germline; a read error may underlie this. As DNA, the CDR3 is TGTGTCAGCATCCAGGGACAGGGGGGAAACACCATATATTTT. Its translation is CVSIQGQGGNTIYF. J is TRBJ1-3 and V is TRBV11-2, with 10 positions matching TRBD1. Germline V gives CDR1 SGHAT, CDR2 FQNNGV. The CDR3 runs to 14 residues.

The chain is built from TRBV4-1 and TRBJ1-1, with unresolved D. V lost 2 bases, J lost 3 bases, and 16 bases lay in between. Germline V gives CDR1 MGHRA, CDR2 YSYEKL. This CDR3 contains 16 residues. This CDR3 reads CASSQLSLTGDTEAFF. DNA for the CDR3: TGCGCCAGCAGCCAATTATCTTTAACTGGGGACACTGAAGCTTTCTTT.